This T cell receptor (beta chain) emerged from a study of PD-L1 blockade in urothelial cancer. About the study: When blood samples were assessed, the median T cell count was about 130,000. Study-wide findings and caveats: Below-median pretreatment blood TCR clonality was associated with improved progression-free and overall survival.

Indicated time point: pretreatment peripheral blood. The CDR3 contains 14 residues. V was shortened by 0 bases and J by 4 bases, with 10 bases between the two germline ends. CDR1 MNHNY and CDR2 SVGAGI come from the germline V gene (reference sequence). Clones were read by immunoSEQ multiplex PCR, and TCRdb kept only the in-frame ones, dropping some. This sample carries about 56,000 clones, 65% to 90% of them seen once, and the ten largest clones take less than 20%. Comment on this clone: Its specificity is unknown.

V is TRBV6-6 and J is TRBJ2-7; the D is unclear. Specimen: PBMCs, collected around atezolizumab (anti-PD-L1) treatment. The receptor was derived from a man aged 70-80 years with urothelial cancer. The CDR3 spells CASSYSGGLYEQYF. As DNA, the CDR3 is TGTGCCAGCAGTTACTCCGGCGGCTTATACGAGCAGTACTTC.